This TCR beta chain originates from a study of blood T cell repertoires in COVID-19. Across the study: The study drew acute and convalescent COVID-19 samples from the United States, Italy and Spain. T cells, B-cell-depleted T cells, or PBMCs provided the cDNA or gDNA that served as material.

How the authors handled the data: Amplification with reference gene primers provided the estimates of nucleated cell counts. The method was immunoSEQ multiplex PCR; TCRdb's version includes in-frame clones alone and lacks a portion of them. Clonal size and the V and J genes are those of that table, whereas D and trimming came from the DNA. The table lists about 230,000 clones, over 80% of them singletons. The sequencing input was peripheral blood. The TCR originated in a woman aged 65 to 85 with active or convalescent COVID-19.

Here the CDR3 DNA reads TGTGCCAGCAGTTACTCGGGACAGATCAATCAGCCCCAGCATTTT. Amino acid sequence: CASSYSGQINQPQHF. The chain uses TRBV6-5 and TRBJ1-5, with 7 bases matching TRBD1. The germline CDR1 and CDR2 sequences are MNHEY and SVGAGI. The CDR3 consists of 15 residues. Unmatched junction bases numbered 2, after V lost 0 bases and J lost 3 bases.